One sample yielded the 25 T cell receptor beta chains listed below, sequenced in a study of cytomegalovirus exposure and HLA in healthy donors. Produced via immunoSEQ multiplex PCR; TCRdb's table is partial and in-frame only. The profile shows about 280,000 clones, 65% to 90% of them singletons. Input material: PBMCs. The receptors stem from a woman under 30 in good health and CMV-seronegative.

This rearrangement joins TRBV5-1 to TRBJ2-3; the match to TRBD2 covers 8 bases. V shed 0 bases and J 5 bases; nucleotides not matched to a gene: 8. CDR3 length: 16 amino acids. Germline-derived CDR1 and CDR2 are SGHRS and YFSETQ. The CDR3 region has the DNA TGCGCCAGCAGCTTGGCCCCAGCGGGAGTAAGAGATACGCAGTATTTT. It codes for CASSLAPAGVRDTQYF.

The chain carries TRBV5-4 and TRBJ2-7; 9 nucleotides align to TRBD1. V trimming: 4 bases; J trimming: 7 bases; junction bases outside the gene matches: 9. Germline assignment: CDR1 SGHNT and CDR2 YYREEE (reference sequence). The CDR3 contains 14 residues. Here the CDR3 DNA reads TGTGCCAGCAGCCCCGTGGACAGGGGCCTTGAGCAGTACTTC. Amino acid sequence: CASSPVDRGLEQYF.

The CDR3 is CASSYRGRYGYTF. In nucleotides, the CDR3 is TGTGCCAGCAGTTACAGGGGACGGTATGGCTACACCTTC. V usage is TRBV28 and J usage is TRBJ1-2; TRBD1 aligns across 7 bases. Germline V gene sequence: CDR1 MDHEN, CDR2 SYDVKM. V was pared by 4 bases and J by 5 bases, with 4 bases of the junction left unmatched. This CDR3 is built from 13 residues.

The rearrangement joins TRBV6-6 to TRBJ1-1, with 8 bases that match TRBD1. The germline gives CDR1 MNHNY, CDR2 SVGAGI (reference sequence). This CDR3 spans 13 amino acids. Unmatched junction bases numbered 6, after V lost 7 bases and J lost 5 bases. The CDR3 DNA is TGTGCCAGCACCACTACAGGGGGAACTGAAGCTTTCTTT. Protein: CASTTTGGTEAFF.

The V call is TRBV2, the J call TRBJ2-5, with 12 bases matching TRBD2. Per the germline V gene, CDR1 is SNHLY and CDR2 is FYNNEI. V shed 6 bases, J shed 4 bases, and the junction held 6 bases outside the gene matches. The CDR3 runs to 15 residues. The CDR3 loop is CASRYQLAGGETQYF. For the CDR3, the DNA is TGTGCCAGCAGATACCAACTAGCGGGGGGAGAGACCCAGTACTTC.

The chain is built from TRBV6-4 and TRBJ2-1; 9 bases line up with TRBD1. The J segment lost 14 bases and the V segment lost 6 bases, leaving 8 bases of the junction unmatched. The CDR3 covers 12 residues. Germline lookup yields CDR1 MRHNA and CDR2 SNTAGT. CDR3 region: CASSDTGTGKFF. In DNA form, the CDR3 reads TGTGCCAGCAGCGACACCGGGACAGGGAAGTTCTTC.

The table lists this clone with a few counts. The genes are TRBV6-4 and TRBJ2-2; D is uncertain. The CDR3 totals 13 residues. The germline V gene encodes CDR1 MRHNA and CDR2 SNTAGT. V lost 0 bases, J lost 5 bases, and 4 bases lay in between. The CDR3 nucleotides read TGTGCCAGCAGTGACTCGGAGACCGGGGAGCTGTTTTTT. Translation: CASSDSETGELFF.

This sequence joins TRBV19 and TRBJ2-7; TRBD2 is a possible D gene (6 bases). V was clipped by 7 bases and J by 3 bases, with 7 bases between them. The CDR3 consists of 11 residues. CDR1 LNHDA and CDR2 SQIVND come from the germline V gene (reference sequence). The CDR3 sequence is CASMGLYEQYF. Here the CDR3 DNA reads TGTGCCAGTATGGGACTCTACGAGCAGTACTTC.

The J gene is TRBJ1-4, the V gene TRBV19, with a weak D call TRBD1 (5 bases). V lost 3 bases and J 5 bases, leaving 16 bases between the germline ends. Germline assignment: CDR1 LNHDA and CDR2 SQIVND (reference sequence). The CDR3 spans 16 residues. The CDR3 coding sequence is TGTGCCAGTAGTATTGGTATCAGGGCAGGGAATGAAAAACTGTTTTTT. Its protein product is CASSIGIRAGNEKLFF.

The chain combines TRBV5-1 with TRBJ1-2; the D is unclear. The CDR3 is 14 amino acids. The germline V gene encodes CDR1 SGHRS and CDR2 YFSETQ. V lost 0 bases and J lost 5, with 11 bases in between. This chain's CDR3 is CASSLGVPGYGYTF. The DNA of the CDR3 is TGCGCCAGCAGCTTGGGAGTACCCGGTTATGGCTACACCTTC.

The chain carries TRBV10-3 and TRBJ1-1, with D tentatively TRBD1 (6 bases). V was pared by 6 bases and J by 4 bases, with 15 bases between. The V gene's germline CDR1 is ENHRY and CDR2 SYGVKD. CDR3 length equals 14 residues. The CDR3 protein is CAIRGQGIPTEAFF. CDR3 nucleotide sequence: TGTGCCATCAGGGGCCAGGGGATTCCCACTGAAGCTTTCTTT.

The CDR3 spells CASSDWDSSYEQYF. CDR3 DNA sequence: TGCGCCAGCAGCGATTGGGACAGCTCCTACGAGCAGTACTTC. The chain combines TRBV5-1 with TRBJ2-7; TRBD1 matches at 7 bases. Unmatched junction bases numbered 4, after V lost 4 bases and J lost 0 bases. CDR1 and CDR2 (germline): SGHRS, YFSETQ. The CDR3 contains 14 residues.

This clone appeared once. The chain has TRBV27 and TRBJ1-1, with TRBD1 matching 11 bases. V lost 8 bases to trimming and J lost 1 base; unmatched junction nucleotides: 15. Germline loops: CDR1 MNHEY, CDR2 SMNVEV (reference sequence). The CDR3 extends over 18 amino acids. CDR3 region: CASCLRFGDRGGNTEAFF. In DNA form, the CDR3 reads TGTGCCAGCTGCCTTCGTTTTGGGGACAGGGGGGGGAACACTGAAGCTTTCTTT.

This rearrangement joins TRBV6-5 to TRBJ1-2, with 9 positions matching TRBD1. CDR1 MNHEY and CDR2 SVGAGI come from the germline V gene. CDR3 size: 14 residues. With V trimmed by 6 bases and J by 8 bases, 10 bases remained unmatched. CDR3 coding DNA: TGTGCCAGCAGCCCACAGGGGGCTGCAGGCGGCTACACCTTC. It specifies CASSPQGAAGGYTF.

This clone appeared a few times. The V and J genes are TRBV18 and TRBJ1-1; D is unresolved. V lost 0 bases and J lost 5, with 7 bases in between. The CDR3 is 13 amino acids. Germline lookup yields CDR1 KGHSH and CDR2 LQKENI. In DNA, the CDR3 is TGTGCCAGCTCACCACCGGTACGGACTGAAGCTTTCTTT. It encodes CASSPPVRTEAFF.

This chain connects TRBV27 to TRBJ1-5, with 9 bases aligning to TRBD1. The CDR3 runs to 17 residues. Germline lookup yields CDR1 MNHEY and CDR2 SMNVEV (reference sequence). With V trimmed by 4 bases and J by 7 bases, 14 bases remained unmatched. CDR3 bases: TGTGCCAGCAGTTCGGCTCCACAGGGGGCGCTTGGGCAGCCCCAGCATTTT. It is translated as CASSSAPQGALGQPQHF.

The CDR3 protein is CASREMLAGGHVDTQYF. The CDR3 DNA reads as TGTGCCAGCAGGGAAATGTTAGCGGGGGGGCATGTAGATACGCAGTATTTT. The chain is built from TRBV27 and TRBJ2-3, with 11 bases lining up with TRBD2. V was pared by 6 bases and J by 5 bases, with 13 bases of the junction left unmatched. The germline gives CDR1 MNHEY, CDR2 SMNVEV (reference sequence). The CDR3 has 17 residues.

This chain connects TRBV29-1 to TRBJ2-5; D is perhaps TRBD2 (5 bases). Per germline, CDR1 SQVTM and CDR2 ANQGSEA. V lost 2 bases to trimming and J lost 5 bases, with 18 bases between them. CDR3 size: 15 residues. The CDR3 DNA is TGCAGCGTTGAAAATTATCACGCGAGGGCGGAGACCCAGTACTTC. This gives the protein CSVENYHARAETQYF. The full variable domain, completed using reference TRBV29-1 and TRBJ2-5, is SAVISQKPSRDICQRGTSLTIQCQVDSQVTMMFWYRQQPGQSLTLIATANQGSEATYESGFVIDKFPISRPNLTFSTLTVSNMSPEDSSIYLCSVENYHARAETQYFGPGTRLLVL.

The rearrangement links TRBV28 to TRBJ1-3; the D gene is possibly TRBD1 (5 bases). There are 15 residues in the CDR3. V dropped 5 bases and J dropped 2 bases, with 13 bases sitting between them. CDR1 and CDR2 from the germline V gene are MDHEN and SYDVKM. CDR3 amino acids: CASSGFEGAGNTIYF. The CDR3, as DNA: TGTGCCAGCAGTGGCTTTGAAGGGGCTGGAAACACCATATATTTT. Variable domain in full (rest from reference TRBV28 and TRBJ1-3): DVKVTQSSRYLVKRTGEKVFLECVQDMDHENMFWYRQDPGLGLRLIYFSYDVKMKEKGDIPEGYSVSREKKERFSLILESASTNQTSMYLCASSGFEGAGNTIYFGEGSWLTVV.

The chain employs TRBV27 and TRBJ1-6; the match to TRBD1 covers 7 bases. CDR1 MNHEY and CDR2 SMNVEV come from the germline V gene (reference sequence). This CDR3 is built from 17 residues. V shed 4 bases, J shed 7 bases, and the junction held 13 bases outside the gene matches. The CDR3 loop reads CASSSDVRQGVNSPLHF. For the CDR3, the DNA is TGTGCCAGCAGTTCTGACGTAAGACAGGGAGTCAATTCACCCCTCCACTTT.

The CDR3 sequence is CASSRQTSGSYNEQFF. CDR3 in DNA: TGCGCCAGCAGCCGACAGACTAGCGGCTCCTACAATGAGCAGTTCTTC. V usage is TRBV4-1 and J usage is TRBJ2-1; TRBD2 aligns across 9 bases. V was clipped by 4 bases and J by 0 bases; unmatched bases: 4. The CDR3 sequence is 16 residues long. Germline CDR1 is MGHRA and CDR2 is YSYEKL.

The rearrangement joins TRBV7-9 to TRBJ2-1, with TRBD2 matching 7 bases. Trimming took 3 bases from V and 4 from J; bases not matched to a gene: 15. Germline V gives CDR1 SEHNR, CDR2 FQNEAQ (reference sequence). The CDR3 has 18 amino acids. Here the CDR3 reads CASSFSLPGTKLYNEQFF. CDR3 nucleotides: TGTGCCAGCAGCTTTTCCCTCCCCGGGACTAAGCTTTACAATGAGCAGTTCTTC.

This chain uses TRBV28 with TRBJ2-3, with no clear D. The V gene lost 3 bases and the J gene lost 2 bases, with 12 bases spanning the gap. The germline V gene encodes CDR1 MDHEN and CDR2 SYDVKM. There are 15 residues in the CDR3. The CDR3 spells CASSLVPSDTDTQYF. Here the CDR3 DNA reads TGTGCCAGCAGTTTGGTCCCTTCAGACACAGATACGCAGTATTTT.

The V call is TRBV2, the J call TRBJ1-5; no firm D call. V was pared by 0 bases and J by 0 bases, with 18 bases between. The germline CDR1 and CDR2 sequences are SNHLY and FYNNEI. The CDR3 runs to 19 residues. CDR3 bases: TGTGCCAGCAGTGAAGCGAGGGTGTTAGGGTTGAATAGCAATCAGCCCCAGCATTTT. Translating gives CASSEARVLGLNSNQPQHF.

The V gene is TRBV5-1, the J gene TRBJ2-4; 9 nucleotides align to TRBD1. Trimming cost V 0 bases and J 8 bases; bases outside gene matches: 3. The CDR3 is 14 amino acids. Germline V gene sequence: CDR1 SGHRS, CDR2 YFSETQ. CDR3 nucleotide sequence: TGCGCCAGCAGCTTGGACAGGGGGCCGGACATTCAGTACTTC. Protein product: CASSLDRGPDIQYF.